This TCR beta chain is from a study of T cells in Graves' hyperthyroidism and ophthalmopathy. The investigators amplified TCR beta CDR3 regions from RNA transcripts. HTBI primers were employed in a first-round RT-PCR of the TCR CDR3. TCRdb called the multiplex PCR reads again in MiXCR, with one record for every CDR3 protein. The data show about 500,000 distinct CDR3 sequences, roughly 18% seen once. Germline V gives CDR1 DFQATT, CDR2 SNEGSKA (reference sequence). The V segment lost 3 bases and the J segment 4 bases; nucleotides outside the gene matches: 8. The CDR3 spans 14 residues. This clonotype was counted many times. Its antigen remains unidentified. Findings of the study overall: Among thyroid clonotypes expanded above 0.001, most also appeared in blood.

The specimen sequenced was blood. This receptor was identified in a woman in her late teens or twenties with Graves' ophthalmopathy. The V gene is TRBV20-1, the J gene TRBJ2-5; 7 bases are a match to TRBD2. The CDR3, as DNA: TGCAGTGCTAGGGGCACTAGCGACTCAGAGACCCAGTACTTC. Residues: CSARGTSDSETQYF.